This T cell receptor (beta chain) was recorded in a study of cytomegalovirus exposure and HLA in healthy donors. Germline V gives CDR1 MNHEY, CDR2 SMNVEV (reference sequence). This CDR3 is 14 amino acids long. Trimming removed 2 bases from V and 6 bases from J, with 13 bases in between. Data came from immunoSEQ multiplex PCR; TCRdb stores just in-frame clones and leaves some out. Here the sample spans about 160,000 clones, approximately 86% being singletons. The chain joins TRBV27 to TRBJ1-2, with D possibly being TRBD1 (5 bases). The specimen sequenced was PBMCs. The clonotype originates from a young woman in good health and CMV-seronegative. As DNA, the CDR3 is TGTGCCAGCAGTTTAATAGCAGGGTTGGATGGCTACACCTTC. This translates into CASSLIAGLDGYTF.